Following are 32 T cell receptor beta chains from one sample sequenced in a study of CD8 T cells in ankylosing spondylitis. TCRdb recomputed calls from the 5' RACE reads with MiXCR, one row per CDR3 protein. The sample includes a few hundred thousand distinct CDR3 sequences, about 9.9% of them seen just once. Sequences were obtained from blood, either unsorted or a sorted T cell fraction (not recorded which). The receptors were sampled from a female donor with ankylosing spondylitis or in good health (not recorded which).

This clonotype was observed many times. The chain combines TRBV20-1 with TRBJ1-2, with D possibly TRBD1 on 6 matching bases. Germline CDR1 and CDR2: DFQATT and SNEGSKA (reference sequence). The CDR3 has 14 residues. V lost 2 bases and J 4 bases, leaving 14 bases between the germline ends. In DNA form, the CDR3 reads TGCAGTGCTAGATCCGCGGGAGGGGGCTATGGCTACACCTTC. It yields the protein CSARSAGGGYGYTF.

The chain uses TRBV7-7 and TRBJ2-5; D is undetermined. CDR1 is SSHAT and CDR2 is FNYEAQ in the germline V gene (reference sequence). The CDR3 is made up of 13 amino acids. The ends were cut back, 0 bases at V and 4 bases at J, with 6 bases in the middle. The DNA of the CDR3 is TGTGCCAGCAGCTTAGCGTCCAGAGAGACCCAGTACTTC. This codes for CASSLASRETQYF.

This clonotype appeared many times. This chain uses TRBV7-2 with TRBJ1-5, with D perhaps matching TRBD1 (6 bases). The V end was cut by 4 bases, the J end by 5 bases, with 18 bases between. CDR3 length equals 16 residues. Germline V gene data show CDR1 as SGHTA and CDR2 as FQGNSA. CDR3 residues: CASSSIPLQGYQPQHF. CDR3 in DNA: TGTGCCAGCAGCTCCATCCCACTACAGGGATATCAGCCCCAGCATTTT.

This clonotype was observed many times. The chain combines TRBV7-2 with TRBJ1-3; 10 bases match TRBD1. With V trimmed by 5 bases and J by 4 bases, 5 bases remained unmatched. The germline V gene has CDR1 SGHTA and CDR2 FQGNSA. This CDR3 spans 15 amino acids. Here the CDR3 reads CASSQDRGPGNTIYF. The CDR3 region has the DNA TGTGCCAGCAGCCAAGACAGGGGGCCCGGAAACACCATATATTTT.

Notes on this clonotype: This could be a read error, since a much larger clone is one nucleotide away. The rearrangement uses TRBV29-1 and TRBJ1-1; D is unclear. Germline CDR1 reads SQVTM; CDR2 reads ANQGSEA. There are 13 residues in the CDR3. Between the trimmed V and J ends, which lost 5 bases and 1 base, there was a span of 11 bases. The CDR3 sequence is CSVQAWGNTEAFF. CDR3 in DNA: TGCAGCGTTCAAGCTTGGGGGAACACTGAAGCTTTCTTT.

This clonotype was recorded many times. As DNA, the CDR3 is TGTGCCAGCAGGGACGAGGGACAGGGCTATGGCTACACCTTC. Amino acids: CASRDEGQGYGYTF. V gene TRBV5-6 combines with J gene TRBJ1-2, with 9 bases aligning to TRBD1. This CDR3 region has 14 residues. Unmatched junction bases numbered 6, after V lost 5 bases and J lost 4 bases. From germline, CDR1 is SGHDT and CDR2 YYEEEE. The whole variable domain, filled in from reference TRBV5-6 and TRBJ1-2, reads DAGVTQSPTHLIKTRGQQVTLRCSPKSGHDTVSWYQQALGQGPQFIFQYYEEEERQRGNFPDRFSGHQFPNYSSELNVNALLLGDSALYLCASRDEGQGYGYTFGSGTRLTVV.

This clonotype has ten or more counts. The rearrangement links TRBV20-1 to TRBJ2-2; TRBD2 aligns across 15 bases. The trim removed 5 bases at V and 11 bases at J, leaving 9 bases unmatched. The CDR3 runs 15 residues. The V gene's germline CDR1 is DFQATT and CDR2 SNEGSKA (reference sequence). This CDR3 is CSAPLGLAGGGELFF. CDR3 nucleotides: TGCAGTGCTCCCCTGGGACTAGCGGGAGGTGGCGAGCTGTTTTTT.

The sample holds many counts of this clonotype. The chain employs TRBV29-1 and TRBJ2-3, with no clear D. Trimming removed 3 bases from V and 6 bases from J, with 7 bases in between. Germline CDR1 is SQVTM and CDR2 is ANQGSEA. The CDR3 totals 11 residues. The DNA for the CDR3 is TGCAGCGTTGAGGCTGGGGATACGCAGTATTTT. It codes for CSVEAGDTQYF.

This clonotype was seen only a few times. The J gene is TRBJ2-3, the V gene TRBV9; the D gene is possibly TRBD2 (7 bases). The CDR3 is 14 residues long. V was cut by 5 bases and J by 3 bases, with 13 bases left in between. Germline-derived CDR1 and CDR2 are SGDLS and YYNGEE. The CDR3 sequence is CASRGGGATDTQYF. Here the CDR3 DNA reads TGTGCCAGCAGGGGAGGGGGGGCGACAGATACGCAGTATTTT.

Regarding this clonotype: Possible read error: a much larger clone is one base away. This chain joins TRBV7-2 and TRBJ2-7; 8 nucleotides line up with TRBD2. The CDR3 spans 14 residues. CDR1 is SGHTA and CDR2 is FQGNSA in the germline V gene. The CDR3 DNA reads TGTGCCAGCGGCTTAGGGCGGGGGGCAGGCGAGCAGTACTTC. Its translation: CASGLGRGAGEQYF.

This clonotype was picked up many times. CDR3 sequence: CASSFENYGYTF. CDR3 coding DNA: TGTGCCAGCAGTTTTGAGAACTATGGCTACACCTTC. This chain links TRBV12-3 or TRBV12-4 with TRBJ1-2; D gene ambiguous. V shed 3 bases and J shed 2 bases, with 4 bases lying between them. This CDR3 comprises 12 residues.

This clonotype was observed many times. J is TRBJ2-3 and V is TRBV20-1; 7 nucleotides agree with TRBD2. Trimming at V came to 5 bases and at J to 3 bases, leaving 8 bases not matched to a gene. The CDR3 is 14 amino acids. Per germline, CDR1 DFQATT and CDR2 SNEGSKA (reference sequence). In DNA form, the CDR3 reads TGCAGTGCTCCAGACTCCGGGGGGACAGATACGCAGTATTTT. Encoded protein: CSAPDSGGTDTQYF.

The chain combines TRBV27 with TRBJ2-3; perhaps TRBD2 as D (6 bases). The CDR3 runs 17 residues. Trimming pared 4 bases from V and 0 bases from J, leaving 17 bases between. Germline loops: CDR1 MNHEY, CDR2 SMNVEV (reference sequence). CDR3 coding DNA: TGTGCCAGCAGTTCACCACGGGGACTCCTAAGCACAGATACGCAGTATTTT. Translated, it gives CASSSPRGLLSTDTQYF.

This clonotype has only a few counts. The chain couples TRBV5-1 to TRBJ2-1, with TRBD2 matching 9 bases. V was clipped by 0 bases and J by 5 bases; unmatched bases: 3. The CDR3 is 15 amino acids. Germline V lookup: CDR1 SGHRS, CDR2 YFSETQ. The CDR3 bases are TGCGCCAGCAGCTTGGTGGCTAGCGGGAACAATGAGCAGTTCTTC. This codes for CASSLVASGNNEQFF.

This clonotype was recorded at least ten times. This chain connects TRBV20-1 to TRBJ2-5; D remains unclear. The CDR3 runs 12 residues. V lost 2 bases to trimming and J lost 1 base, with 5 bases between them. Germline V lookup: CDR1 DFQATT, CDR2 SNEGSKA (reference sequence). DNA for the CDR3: TGCAGTGCTAGAAGTAGCCAAGAGACCCAGTACTTC. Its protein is CSARSSQETQYF.

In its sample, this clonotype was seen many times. CDR3 sequence reads: CSARDSGLPQETQYF. The CDR3 bases are TGCAGTGCTAGAGATTCTGGACTTCCCCAAGAGACCCAGTACTTC. The gene calls are TRBV20-1 and TRBJ2-5, with D possibly matching TRBD2 (5 bases). V dropped 0 bases and J dropped 1 base, with 12 bases sitting between them. The CDR3 contains 15 residues. The V gene's germline CDR1 is DFQATT and CDR2 SNEGSKA (reference sequence).

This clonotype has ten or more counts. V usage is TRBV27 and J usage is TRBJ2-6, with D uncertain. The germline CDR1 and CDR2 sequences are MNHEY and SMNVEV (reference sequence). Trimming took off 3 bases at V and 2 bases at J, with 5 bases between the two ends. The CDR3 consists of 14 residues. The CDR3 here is CASSFVAGANVLTF. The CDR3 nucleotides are TGTGCCAGCAGTTTTGTAGCTGGGGCCAACGTCCTGACTTTC.

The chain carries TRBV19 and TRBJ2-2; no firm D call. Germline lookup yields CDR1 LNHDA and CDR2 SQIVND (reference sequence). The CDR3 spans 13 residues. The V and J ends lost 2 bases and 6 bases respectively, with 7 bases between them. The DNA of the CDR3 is TGTGCCAGTAGTATAAGCGTCCCCGGGGAGCTGTTTTTT. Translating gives CASSISVPGELFF.

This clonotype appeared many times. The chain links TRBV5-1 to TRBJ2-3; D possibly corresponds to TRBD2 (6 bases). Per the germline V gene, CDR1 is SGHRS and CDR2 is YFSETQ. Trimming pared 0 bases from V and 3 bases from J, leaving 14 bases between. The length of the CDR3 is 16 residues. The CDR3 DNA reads TGCGCCAGCAGCTTGGCCGGGGGAGCGGTGACAGATACGCAGTATTTT. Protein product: CASSLAGGAVTDTQYF.

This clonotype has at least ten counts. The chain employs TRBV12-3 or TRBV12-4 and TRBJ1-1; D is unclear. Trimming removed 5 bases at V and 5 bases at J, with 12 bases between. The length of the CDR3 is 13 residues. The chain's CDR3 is CASSAKSGTEAFF. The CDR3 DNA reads TGTGCCAGCAGTGCTAAGAGCGGGACTGAAGCTTTCTTT.

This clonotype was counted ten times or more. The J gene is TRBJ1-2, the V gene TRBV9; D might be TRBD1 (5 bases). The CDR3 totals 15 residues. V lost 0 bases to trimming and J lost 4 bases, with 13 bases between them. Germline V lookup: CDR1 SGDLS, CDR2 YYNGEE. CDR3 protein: CASSVGEQAVYGYTF. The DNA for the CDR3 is TGTGCCAGCAGCGTAGGGGAACAGGCTGTCTATGGCTACACCTTC.

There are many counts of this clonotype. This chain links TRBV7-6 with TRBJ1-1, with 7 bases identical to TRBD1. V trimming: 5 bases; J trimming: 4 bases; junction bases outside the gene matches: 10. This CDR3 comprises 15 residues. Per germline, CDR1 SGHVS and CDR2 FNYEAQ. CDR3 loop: CASSPQRGQSTEAFF. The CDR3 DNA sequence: TGTGCCAGCAGCCCGCAAAGGGGGCAGAGCACTGAAGCTTTCTTT.

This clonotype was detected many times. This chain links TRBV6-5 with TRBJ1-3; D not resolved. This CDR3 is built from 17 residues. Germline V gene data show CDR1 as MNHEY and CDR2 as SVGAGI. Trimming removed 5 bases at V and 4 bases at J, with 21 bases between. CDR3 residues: CASSTLPGNSGGNTIYF. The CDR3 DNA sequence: TGTGCCAGCAGTACTCTCCCGGGGAATTCGGGAGGAAACACCATATATTTT.

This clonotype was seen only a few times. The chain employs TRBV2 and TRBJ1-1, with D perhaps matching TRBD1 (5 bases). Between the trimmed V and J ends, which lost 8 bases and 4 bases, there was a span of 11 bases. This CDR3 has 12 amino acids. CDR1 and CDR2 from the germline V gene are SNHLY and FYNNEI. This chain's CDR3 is CASQQGITEAFF. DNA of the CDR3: TGTGCCAGCCAGCAGGGAATCACTGAAGCTTTCTTT.

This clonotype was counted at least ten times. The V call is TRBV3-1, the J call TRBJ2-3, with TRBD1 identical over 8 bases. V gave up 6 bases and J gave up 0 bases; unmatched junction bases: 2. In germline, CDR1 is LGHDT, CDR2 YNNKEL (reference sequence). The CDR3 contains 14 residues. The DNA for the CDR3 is TGTGCCAGCAGTGACAGGGGTAGCACAGATACGCAGTATTTT. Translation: CASSDRGSTDTQYF.

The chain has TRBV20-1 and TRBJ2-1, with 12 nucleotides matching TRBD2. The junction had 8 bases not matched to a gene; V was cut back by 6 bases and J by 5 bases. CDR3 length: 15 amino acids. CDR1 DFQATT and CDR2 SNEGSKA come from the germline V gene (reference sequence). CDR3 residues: CSARLAGVPHNEQFF. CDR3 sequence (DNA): TGCAGTGCCAGACTAGCGGGGGTGCCCCACAATGAGCAGTTCTTC.

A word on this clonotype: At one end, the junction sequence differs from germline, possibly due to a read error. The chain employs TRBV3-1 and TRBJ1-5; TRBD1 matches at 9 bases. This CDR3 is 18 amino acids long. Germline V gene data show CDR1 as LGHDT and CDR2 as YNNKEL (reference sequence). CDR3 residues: CATSQAGQGGAGNQPQHF. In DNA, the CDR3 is TGTGCCACCAGCCAAGCGGGACAGGGAGGCGCGGGCAATCAGCCCCAGCATTTT.

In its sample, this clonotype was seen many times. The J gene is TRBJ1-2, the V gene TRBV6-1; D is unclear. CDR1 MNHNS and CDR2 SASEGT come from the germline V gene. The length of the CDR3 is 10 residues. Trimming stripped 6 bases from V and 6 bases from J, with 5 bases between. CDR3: CASRVDGYTF. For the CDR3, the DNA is TGTGCCAGCAGGGTGGATGGCTACACCTTC.

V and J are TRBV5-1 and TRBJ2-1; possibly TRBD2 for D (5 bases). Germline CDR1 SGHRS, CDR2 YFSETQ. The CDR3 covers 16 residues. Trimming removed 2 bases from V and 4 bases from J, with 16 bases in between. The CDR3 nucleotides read TGCGCCAGCAGCTTCGAGGGCAGCGGTGGGTACAATGAGCAGTTCTTC. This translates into CASSFEGSGGYNEQFF.

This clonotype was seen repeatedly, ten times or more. CDR3 residues: CASLPGGGISDTQYF. Written as DNA, the CDR3 is TGCGCCAGCCTCCCGGGAGGGGGCATATCGGATACGCAGTATTTT. This chain uses TRBV4-1 with TRBJ2-3, with D maybe TRBD2 (8 bases). The V end was cut by 8 bases, the J end by 6 bases, with 21 bases between. This CDR3 spans 15 amino acids. Germline CDR1 reads MGHRA; CDR2 reads YSYEKL.

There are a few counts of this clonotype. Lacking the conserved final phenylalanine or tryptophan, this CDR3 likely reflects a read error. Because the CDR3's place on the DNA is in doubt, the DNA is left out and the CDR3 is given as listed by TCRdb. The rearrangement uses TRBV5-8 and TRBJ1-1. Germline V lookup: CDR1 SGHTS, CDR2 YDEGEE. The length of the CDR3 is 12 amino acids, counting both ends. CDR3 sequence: CASSLPPGNLKL.

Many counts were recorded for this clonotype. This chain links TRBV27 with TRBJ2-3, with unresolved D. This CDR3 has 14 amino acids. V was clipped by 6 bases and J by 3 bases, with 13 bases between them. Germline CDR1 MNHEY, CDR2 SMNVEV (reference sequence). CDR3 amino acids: CASSASIATDTQYF. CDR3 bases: TGTGCCAGCAGCGCCTCTATAGCAACAGATACGCAGTATTTT.